These 29 T cell receptor beta chains were sequenced from one sample in a study of cytomegalovirus exposure and HLA in healthy donors. With 60 Vbeta and 13 Jbeta primers, the PCR was carried out. Clones were sequenced by immunoSEQ multiplex PCR, and TCRdb holds only the in-frame ones, with some missing. The sample shows 130,000 to 150,000 clones, over 75% of them seen only once. Input material: PBMCs. Receptors were obtained from a woman aged 45-60 years in good health and CMV-seropositive.

This clone was seen a single time. The chain employs TRBV27 and TRBJ1-6; no clear D gene. CDR1 and CDR2 from the germline V gene are MNHEY and SMNVEV (reference sequence). The CDR3 contains 13 residues. The ends were cut back, 5 bases at V and 4 bases at J, with 6 bases in the middle. Here the CDR3 reads CASSRGYNSPLHF. Here the CDR3 DNA reads TGTGCCAGCAGTAGAGGGTATAATTCACCCCTCCACTTT.

The chain uses TRBV9 and TRBJ2-3, with TRBD2 matching over 10 bases. Germline values: CDR1 SGDLS, CDR2 YYNGEE. V gave up 4 bases and J gave up 4 bases; unmatched junction bases: 9. The CDR3 sequence is 16 residues long. In nucleotides, the CDR3 is TGTGCCAGCAGCCCTCCCTCTAGCGGGGGTGCAGATACGCAGTATTTT. This sequence encodes CASSPPSSGGADTQYF.

This clone has more than one count but fewer than ten. DNA of the CDR3: TGCGCCAGCAGCCTACAGGGAGGGGTAGATACGCAGTATTTT. This codes for CASSLQGGVDTQYF. The V and J genes are TRBV5-1 and TRBJ2-3; maybe TRBD2 (7 bases). Per the germline V gene, CDR1 is SGHRS and CDR2 is YFSETQ. Trimming pared 4 bases from V and 5 bases from J, leaving 14 bases between. This CDR3 is built from 14 residues.

V is TRBV27 and J is TRBJ1-4; D not resolved. V gave up 0 bases and J gave up 7 bases, with 12 bases separating them. Germline V gene sequence: CDR1 MNHEY, CDR2 SMNVEV (reference sequence). The CDR3 extends over 15 amino acids. Written as DNA, the CDR3 is TGTGCCAGCAGTTTATCCTGGAGAAATAGTGAAAAACTGTTTTTT. Its translation: CASSLSWRNSEKLFF.

The chain links TRBV14 to TRBJ2-4, with 8 bases lining up with TRBD1. This CDR3 is built from 14 residues. Trimming cost V 4 bases and J 10 bases; bases outside gene matches: 9. The germline CDR1 and CDR2 sequences are SGHDN and FVKESK. In DNA form, the CDR3 reads TGTGCCAGCAGCCTTCAGGGACAGGCCAGAATTCAGTACTTC. Amino acid sequence: CASSLQGQARIQYF.

V usage is TRBV7-2 and J usage is TRBJ2-5; 7 nucleotides match TRBD2. The end of the DNA fits TRBJ2-7 better, so the J call may be wrong. CDR1 is SGHTA, CDR2 FQGNSA, per germline. This CDR3 contains 14 residues. Written as DNA, the CDR3 is TGTGCCAGCAGCCGGAGTAGCGGGCCCTACGAGCAGTACTTC. It specifies CASSRSSGPYEQYF.

The rearrangement links TRBV10-3 to TRBJ2-1; 13 nucleotides agree with TRBD2. This CDR3 has 16 residues. Germline assignment: CDR1 ENHRY and CDR2 SYGVKD. V shed 4 bases, J shed 2 bases, and the junction held 2 bases outside the gene matches. CDR3 sequence: CAISGLAGGTYNEQFF. DNA for the CDR3: TGTGCCATCAGTGGACTAGCGGGGGGCACCTACAATGAGCAGTTCTTC.

The rearrangement uses TRBV10-3 and TRBJ2-3, with 13 bases fitting TRBD2. V dropped 4 bases and J dropped 3; count of bases not matched to a gene: 4. CDR1 is ENHRY, CDR2 SYGVKD, per germline. There are 16 residues in the CDR3. The CDR3 region is CAISVPGLAGTDTQYF. DNA for the CDR3: TGTGCCATCAGTGTACCGGGACTAGCGGGGACAGATACGCAGTATTTT.

V usage is TRBV19 and J usage is TRBJ1-3; D ambiguous. The CDR3 totals 13 residues. The germline V gene has CDR1 LNHDA and CDR2 SQIVND (reference sequence). The V end lost 5 bases, the J end lost 4 bases, and 9 bases lay between the germline ends. The CDR3 DNA follows: TGTGCCAGTAGTCCCGGCAGGGGAAACACCATATATTTT. It translates to CASSPGRGNTIYF.

This chain joins TRBV18 and TRBJ2-3, with a tentative D call TRBD2 (7 bases). The V gene lost 4 bases and the J gene lost 6 bases, with 17 bases spanning the gap. The CDR3 is 15 amino acids. CDR1 and CDR2 from the germline V gene are KGHSH and LQKENI. CDR3 sequence (DNA): TGTGCCAGCTCACTACTAGGGGGGGCATTGGATACGCAGTATTTT. Encoded protein: CASSLLGGALDTQYF.

V gene TRBV19 combines with J gene TRBJ2-3; D is unresolved. Germline CDR1 is LNHDA and CDR2 is SQIVND (reference sequence). The CDR3 length is 17 residues. Trimming left V 1 base short and J 2 bases short, with 16 bases between. The CDR3 sequence is CASSIGQFWAHTDTQYF. The CDR3 DNA is TGTGCCAGTAGTATAGGGCAGTTTTGGGCCCACACAGATACGCAGTATTTT.

The V call is TRBV19, the J call TRBJ1-5; 8 bases are shared with TRBD1. V lost 8 bases to trimming and J lost 2 bases; unmatched junction nucleotides: 8. Germline CDR1 and CDR2: LNHDA and SQIVND (reference sequence). The CDR3 covers 15 residues. DNA for the CDR3: TGTGCCAGTTCTCCCCAGGGGGCCGGCAATCAGCCCCAGCATTTT. Translated, it gives CASSPQGAGNQPQHF.

J is TRBJ2-3 and V is TRBV29-1; 7 bases line up with TRBD2. CDR3 length: 12 amino acids. Trimming took 6 bases from V and 4 from J; bases not matched to a gene: 4. From germline, CDR1 is SQVTM and CDR2 ANQGSEA. The CDR3 DNA reads as TGCAGCGTAGAAACTAGCGCAGATACGCAGTATTTT. Translated, it gives CSVETSADTQYF.

J is TRBJ2-5 and V is TRBV7-9, with D perhaps matching TRBD2 (7 bases). V gave up 5 bases and J gave up 3 bases, with 16 bases separating them. The germline gives CDR1 SEHNR, CDR2 FQNEAQ (reference sequence). The CDR3 is 15 residues long. CDR3 DNA: TGTGCCAGCAGCCCCTGGAAGGGGGGGGAAGAGACCCAGTACTTC. Its translation: CASSPWKGGEETQYF. Drawing the rest from reference TRBV7-9 and TRBJ2-5, the complete variable domain is DTGVSQNPRHKITKRGQNVTFRCDPISEHNRLYWYRQTLGQGPEFLTYFQNEAQLEKSRLLSDRFSAERPKGSFSTLEIQRTEQGDSAMYLCASSPWKGGEETQYFGPGTRLLVL.

This chain uses TRBV5-1 with TRBJ1-1; a weak D match, TRBD1 (5 bases). The CDR3 sequence is 17 residues long. CDR1 SGHRS and CDR2 YFSETQ come from the germline V gene. The germline V and J ends were trimmed by 3 bases and 1 base, with 19 bases remaining between them. In DNA form, the CDR3 reads TGCGCCAGCAGCTCGAGGACACTGACGCGTTCGAACACTGAAGCTTTCTTT. It yields the protein CASSSRTLTRSNTEAFF.

This clone was picked up one time. The V call is TRBV5-6, the J call TRBJ1-3, with TRBD1 matching over 7 bases. The germline V gene encodes CDR1 SGHDT and CDR2 YYEEEE. Losses at the gene ends were 5 bases for V and 4 bases for J; bases not matched to a gene: 6. This CDR3 is 14 amino acids long. CDR3 nucleotide sequence: TGTGCCAGCAGGTCGGCGGGACAGGGAAACACCATATATTTT. Amino acid sequence: CASRSAGQGNTIYF. Using reference TRBV5-6 and TRBJ1-3 for the parts outside the CDR3, the full variable domain is DAGVTQSPTHLIKTRGQQVTLRCSPKSGHDTVSWYQQALGQGPQFIFQYYEEEERQRGNFPDRFSGHQFPNYSSELNVNALLLGDSALYLCASRSAGQGNTIYFGEGSWLTVV.

This clone was counted only a few times. The CDR3 nucleotides read TGCAGTGCTAGAGATCTAAACACCATATATTTT. Residues: CSARDLNTIYF. The rearrangement uses TRBV20-1 and TRBJ1-3, with D hard to call. Germline CDR1 reads DFQATT; CDR2 reads SNEGSKA (reference sequence). The V and J ends lost 0 bases and 6 bases respectively, with 3 bases between them. This CDR3 is 11 amino acids long.

The chain is built from TRBV7-9 and TRBJ2-3; D possibly corresponds to TRBD1 (6 bases). Germline V CDR1 and CDR2: SEHNR, FQNEAQ (reference sequence). Trimming stripped 1 base from V and 5 bases from J, with 16 bases between. The CDR3 covers 16 residues. The CDR3 here is CASSLVDRYHLDTQYF. The CDR3 DNA is TGTGCCAGCAGCTTAGTTGACAGGTACCATCTAGATACGCAGTATTTT. The full variable domain, rest sourced from reference TRBV7-9 and TRBJ2-3, is DTGVSQNPRHKITKRGQNVTFRCDPISEHNRLYWYRQTLGQGPEFLTYFQNEAQLEKSRLLSDRFSAERPKGSFSTLEIQRTEQGDSAMYLCASSLVDRYHLDTQYFGPGTRLTVL.

The chain couples TRBV25-1 to TRBJ2-3, with 10 bases identical to TRBD2. The CDR3 has 16 residues. J gave up 1 base and V 5 bases, and 6 bases lay outside the gene matches. Germline V gene sequence: CDR1 MGHDK, CDR2 SYGVNS. The CDR3 DNA reads as TGTGCCAGCAGTCTAGCGGGGGTCTTCGGCACAGATACGCAGTATTTT. Its protein is CASSLAGVFGTDTQYF.

This chain uses TRBV11-1 with TRBJ2-7; D unclear. In germline, CDR1 is SGHAT, CDR2 FQDESV (reference sequence). V gave up 6 bases and J gave up 4 bases, with 10 bases separating them. There are 12 residues in the CDR3. As DNA, the CDR3 is TGTGCCAGCAGTAGAGTTCAATACGAGCAGTACTTC. It codes for CASSRVQYEQYF.

The gene calls are TRBV5-1 and TRBJ2-3; 9 bases are a match to TRBD1. The CDR3 runs 16 residues. Germline CDR1 SGHRS, CDR2 YFSETQ. V lost 4 bases, J lost 2 bases, and 8 bases stayed unmatched. This chain's CDR3 is CASSLGTGSATDTQYF. The CDR3 region has the DNA TGCGCCAGCAGCCTCGGGACAGGGAGCGCCACAGATACGCAGTATTTT.

V usage is TRBV18 and J usage is TRBJ1-3; TRBD1 is a possible D gene (5 bases). The CDR3 extends over 14 amino acids. Per the germline V gene, CDR1 is KGHSH and CDR2 is LQKENI. V was shortened by 4 bases and J by 4 bases, with 11 bases between the two germline ends. The chain's CDR3 is CASSLQGSGNTIYF. CDR3 nucleotides: TGTGCCAGCTCACTTCAGGGATCAGGAAACACCATATATTTT.

This rearrangement joins TRBV6-5 to TRBJ1-5, with TRBD1 as a possible D gene (6 bases). This CDR3 contains 13 residues. Trimming took off 5 bases at V and 4 bases at J, with 9 bases between the two ends. The germline V gene encodes CDR1 MNHEY and CDR2 SVGAGI. CDR3 protein: CASSTGINQPQHF. Here the CDR3 DNA reads TGTGCCAGCAGTACAGGGATTAATCAGCCCCAGCATTTT.

J is TRBJ1-5 and V is TRBV7-2; the match to TRBD1 covers 10 bases. The germline V gene has CDR1 SGHTA and CDR2 FQGNSA. J lost 0 bases, V lost 2 bases, and 7 bases had no gene match. This CDR3 comprises 18 residues. The CDR3: CASSLSGQGVYSNQPQHF. DNA for the CDR3: TGTGCCAGCAGCTTATCTGGACAGGGGGTATATAGCAATCAGCCCCAGCATTTT. The whole variable domain, remainder taken from reference TRBV7-2 and TRBJ1-5, is GAGVSQSPSNKVTEKGKDVELRCDPISGHTALYWYRQSLGQGLEFLIYFQGNSAPDKSGLPSDRFSAERTGGSVSTLTIQRTQQEDSAVYLCASSLSGQGVYSNQPQHFGDGTRLSIL.

The chain recombines TRBV7-6 with TRBJ2-2, with D perhaps TRBD1 (5 bases). CDR3 length: 15 amino acids. Germline values: CDR1 SGHVS, CDR2 FNYEAQ. The V end was cut by 1 base, the J end by 4 bases, with 10 bases between. In DNA form, the CDR3 reads TGTGCCAGCAGCTTAGGTGGCAGGGCCACCGGGGAGCTGTTTTTT. The encoded protein is CASSLGGRATGELFF.

The chain is built from TRBV28 and TRBJ2-5; 10 nucleotides agree with TRBD2. V shed 6 bases, J shed 7 bases, and the junction held 5 bases outside the gene matches. This CDR3 comprises 13 residues. Germline V gives CDR1 MDHEN, CDR2 SYDVKM. The CDR3 coding sequence is TGTGCCAGCAGAACTAGCGGGGAAGGGACCCAGTACTTC. This translates into CASRTSGEGTQYF.

The chain links TRBV29-1 to TRBJ1-2; D is unclear. Germline V CDR1 and CDR2: SQVTM, ANQGSEA. The CDR3 covers 12 residues. The V end lost 7 bases, the J end lost 0 bases, and 9 bases lay between the germline ends. CDR3 residues: CSAWRANYGYTF. In DNA form, the CDR3 reads TGCAGCGCCTGGAGGGCTAACTATGGCTACACCTTC.

The chain carries TRBV7-2 and TRBJ2-1, with 11 bases identical to TRBD2. Trimming took 0 bases from V and 4 from J; bases not matched to a gene: 2. CDR1 SGHTA and CDR2 FQGNSA come from the germline V gene. This CDR3 region has 16 residues. This CDR3 is CASSLAVAGGYNEQFF. The CDR3 nucleotides read TGTGCCAGCAGCTTAGCGGTAGCGGGGGGGTACAATGAGCAGTTCTTC.

J is TRBJ2-5 and V is TRBV28, with 7 positions matching TRBD1. Germline V gives CDR1 MDHEN, CDR2 SYDVKM. The trim removed 6 bases at V and 2 bases at J, leaving 6 bases unmatched. This CDR3 has 14 residues. CDR3 loop: CASSRDSPQETQYF. The CDR3 DNA is TGTGCCAGCAGCCGGGACAGTCCACAAGAGACCCAGTACTTC.